This T cell receptor beta chain was identified during a study of technical replicates of blood from a handful of donors. Assay: immunoSEQ multiplex PCR; the TCRdb copy retains only in-frame clones and omits some. The repertoire holds tens of thousands of clones, roughly nine tenths seen once, with more than 0.2% in the top ten. Trimming removed 1 base at V and 1 base at J, with 5 bases between. CDR3 length: 14 residues. The germline V gene encodes CDR1 KGHSH and CDR2 LQKENI. The chain uses TRBV18 and TRBJ1-5; no clear D gene. The source is a human donor in good health. The sequenced sample was T cells isolated from PBMCs. CDR3 nucleotide sequence: TGTGCCAGCTCACCACGGCAGAGCAATCAGCCCCAGCATTTT. This translates into CASSPRQSNQPQHF.